The source of this TCR beta chain is a study of cytomegalovirus exposure and HLA in healthy donors. Across the whole study: Among the 398 donors who were genotyped, around 77% fell in the genetic ancestry cluster that is associated with self-reported Caucasian donors. Study findings and constraints: Most TCR beta V segments were productive about 87% or about 30% of the time in an earlier analysis.

Turning to this clone: Its antigen is undetermined.

PCR involved 60 Vbeta and 13 Jbeta primers. Produced via immunoSEQ multiplex PCR; TCRdb's table is partial and in-frame only. The data hold around 200,000 clones, with about 81% observed a single time. The CDR3 runs to 14 residues. Trimming stripped 1 base from V and 7 bases from J, with 11 bases between. The germline CDR1 and CDR2 sequences are SNHLY and FYNNEI. The V gene is TRBV2, the J gene TRBJ1-5; possibly TRBD1 for D (5 bases). The receptor was isolated from a man in his thirties or forties in good health and CMV-seropositive. What was sequenced was PBMCs. The CDR3 protein is CASSEGEGSQPQHF. CDR3 nucleotide sequence: TGTGCCAGCAGTGAAGGGGAGGGGTCCCAGCCCCAGCATTTT.